These 14 T cell receptor beta chains originate from one sample sequenced in a study of molecular identifiers for immune sequencing clone quantification. In TCRdb, the PCR reads were re-called with MiXCR into one record per CDR3 protein. The data show about 640,000 distinct CDR3 sequences, with about 20% seen just once and roughly 0.83% held by the top ten. Sequencing input: naive CD8+ T cells from blood, with Jurkat cell RNA spiked in. Subset reported: FACS-sorted CD8+CD4-CCR7+CD45RA+ naive T cells. Every receptor here comes from a human donor in good health. Some libraries in this study had Jurkat cell RNA spiked in.

This clonotype has only one observation. The chain has TRBV7-9 and TRBJ2-1; 10 nucleotides match TRBD2. The germline V gene encodes CDR1 SEHNR and CDR2 FQNEAQ (reference sequence). J lost 7 bases, V lost 5 bases, and 17 bases had no gene match. The CDR3 spans 18 residues. Here the CDR3 DNA reads TGTGCCAGCAGCATATTGGGACCAGCGGGAGGGCCGGAGAATGAGCAGTTCTTC. Its translation: CASSILGPAGGPENEQFF.

This clonotype occurred many times. The chain recombines TRBV28 with TRBJ2-7; D is undetermined. The germline V gene encodes CDR1 MDHEN and CDR2 SYDVKM. CDR3 length: 14 residues. Trimming pared 4 bases from V and 2 bases from J, leaving 12 bases between. The CDR3: CASSYPGTAYEQYF. The CDR3 DNA reads as TGTGCCAGCAGTTACCCGGGCACGGCCTACGAGCAGTACTTC.

Details on this clonotype: A much larger clone differs by one base, so this may be a read error. V is TRBV11-2 and J is TRBJ2-3; D call uncertain. The CDR3 has 15 residues. Germline V gene sequence: CDR1 SGHAT, CDR2 FQNNGV. The V end was cut by 7 bases, the J end by 4 bases, with 18 bases between. CDR3 in DNA: TGTGCCAGCACCCCCCTCCCGCCAAAATCAGATACGCAGTATTTT. Amino acid sequence: CASTPLPPKSDTQYF.

The CDR3 DNA reads as TGTGCCAGCAGTAACCTAGCGGGAGGGACCTACGAGCAGTACTTC. This translates into CASSNLAGGTYEQYF. The gene calls are TRBV12-3 or TRBV12-4 and TRBJ2-7; 12 positions agree with TRBD2. V lost 5 bases and J lost 2; bases outside the gene matches: 4. The CDR3 runs 15 residues.

In this sample, this clonotype turned up many times. The J gene is TRBJ2-3, the V gene TRBV6-6; 12 nucleotides align to TRBD2. This CDR3 has 20 residues. The J segment lost 4 bases and the V segment lost 0 bases, leaving 14 bases of the junction unmatched. Per germline, CDR1 MNHNY and CDR2 SVGAGI (reference sequence). The chain's CDR3 is CASSYSELAGGPSQSDTQYF. The CDR3 region has the DNA TGTGCCAGCAGTTACTCGGAGCTAGCGGGGGGGCCGAGTCAATCAGATACGCAGTATTTT.

V and J are TRBV7-9 and TRBJ2-1; 7 bases are a match to TRBD2. V gave up 5 bases and J gave up 8 bases; unmatched junction bases: 15. The CDR3 sequence is 16 residues long. The V gene's germline CDR1 is SEHNR and CDR2 FQNEAQ (reference sequence). CDR3: CASSRSRIGGFDEQFF. The CDR3 DNA follows: TGTGCCAGCAGCCGGTCCCGAATCGGGGGGTTCGATGAGCAGTTCTTC. Using reference TRBV7-9 and TRBJ2-1 for the parts outside the CDR3, the full variable domain is DTGVSQNPRHKITKRGQNVTFRCDPISEHNRLYWYRQTLGQGPEFLTYFQNEAQLEKSRLLSDRFSAERPKGSFSTLEIQRTEQGDSAMYLCASSRSRIGGFDEQFFGPGTRLTVL.

The chain couples TRBV7-9 to TRBJ1-1, with D possibly matching TRBD1 (5 bases). This CDR3 is 14 amino acids long. The V gene lost 7 bases and the J gene lost 7 bases, with 19 bases spanning the gap. Looked up from germline, CDR1 is SEHNR and CDR2 is FQNEAQ (reference sequence). DNA for the CDR3: TGTGCCAGCACCCTGGTGGACATCAGTTATGAAGCTTTCTTT. Protein: CASTLVDISYEAFF.

V and J are TRBV7-9 and TRBJ1-4; 7 positions agree with TRBD1. CDR3 size: 15 residues. The J segment lost 6 bases and the V segment lost 5 bases, leaving 9 bases of the junction unmatched. Germline-derived CDR1 and CDR2 are SEHNR and FQNEAQ (reference sequence). CDR3 sequence reads: CASSPQTGFDEKLFF. DNA of the CDR3: TGTGCCAGCAGCCCGCAGACAGGGTTTGATGAAAAACTGTTTTTT.

The rearrangement joins TRBV27 to TRBJ2-1, with a weak D call TRBD1 (5 bases). The CDR3 sequence is 15 residues long. Trimming removed 7 bases from V and 2 bases from J, with 15 bases in between. From germline, CDR1 is MNHEY and CDR2 SMNVEV (reference sequence). The chain's CDR3 is CASTLTDPPYNEQFF. CDR3 in DNA: TGTGCCAGCACCCTGACAGACCCCCCCTACAATGAGCAGTTCTTC.

In its sample, this clonotype was seen many times. This chain joins TRBV15 and TRBJ2-3; D tentatively fits TRBD1 or TRBD2 (6 bases each). The germline V gene has CDR1 LNHNV and CDR2 YYDKDF (reference sequence). V lost 1 base, J lost 1 base, and 12 bases lay in between. This CDR3 spans 16 amino acids. Here the CDR3 DNA reads TGTGCCACCAGCAGAGGGGGGGCAGGACGCACAGATACGCAGTATTTT. Encoded protein: CATSRGGAGRTDTQYF.

At least ten counts were recorded for this clonotype. This chain connects TRBV7-9 to TRBJ2-7, with unresolved D. There are 12 residues in the CDR3. Trimming cost V 1 base and J 13 bases, with 14 bases left between them. Germline loops: CDR1 SEHNR, CDR2 FQNEAQ (reference sequence). The CDR3 region has the DNA TGTGCCAGCAGCTTAGGCCCCCTAAATCTTTACTTC. Protein product: CASSLGPLNLYF.

Remarks on this clonotype: This may be a read error: a much more frequent sequence differs by one nucleotide. V usage is TRBV4-3 and J usage is TRBJ2-7; 7 nucleotides match TRBD2. The CDR3 spans 15 residues. Germline V CDR1 and CDR2: LGHNA, YSLEER. The V and J ends lost 4 bases and 1 base, in that order; junction bases with no gene match: 7. The CDR3 reads CASSRSRGYSYEQYF. CDR3 DNA sequence: TGCGCCAGCAGCCGATCGCGGGGGTATTCCTACGAGCAGTACTTC.

The rearrangement links TRBV27 to TRBJ2-7; the match to TRBD2 covers 12 bases. With 8 bases clipped from V and 2 bases from J, the junction kept 7 bases outside the gene matches. Per the germline V gene, CDR1 is MNHEY and CDR2 is SMNVEV (reference sequence). The CDR3 extends over 15 amino acids. The CDR3 DNA reads TGTGCCAGCGGTCCAGGACTAGCGGGGACCTACGAGCAGTACTTC. Protein product: CASGPGLAGTYEQYF.

This clonotype was picked up one time. A much larger clone is a single base away; this may be a read error. The chain couples TRBV30 to TRBJ2-1; D uncertain. Germline V gene lookup returns CDR1 GTSNPN and CDR2 SVGIG (reference sequence). This CDR3 contains 11 residues. The CDR3 sequence: CARSDHNEQFF. DNA for the CDR3: TGTGCCCGGAGTGACCACAATGAGCAGTTCTTC.